This T cell receptor beta chain was retrieved from a study of T cells in Graves' hyperthyroidism and ophthalmopathy. Regions amplified from RNA transcripts were the TCR beta CDR3 regions. When the TCR CDR3 underwent first-round RT-PCR, the HTBI primer set was used. One entry per CDR3 protein, called by TCRdb with MiXCR from the multiplex PCR reads. The sample carries some 650,000 distinct CDR3 sequences, about a sixth recorded once. Exclusions: uncontrolled infection, other autoimmune disease, pregnancy, lactation. The specimen was blood. The receptor's source is a woman in her thirties or forties with Graves' ophthalmopathy.

In DNA, the CDR3 is TGTGCCAGCAGCTTTCCGGGAGGGGCTAGGGGCTACACCTTC. Its protein is CASSFPGGARGYTF. The rearrangement joins TRBV5-4 to TRBJ1-2; the D gene is possibly TRBD1 (5 bases). Germline CDR1 is SGHNT and CDR2 is YYREEE (reference sequence). This CDR3 has 14 amino acids. V lost 2 bases, J lost 8 bases, and 16 bases lay in between.